This TCR beta chain was documented in a study of T cell repertoires in cytomegalovirus infection. The wider study: It was the public TCR beta signatures that indicated both CMV infection and matching HLA type.

With regard to this clonotype: Antigen specificity is unknown.

CDR3 length: 15 amino acids. V was cut by 0 bases and J by 0 bases, with 10 bases left in between. Germline CDR1 and CDR2: GTSNPN and SVGIG (reference sequence). TCRdb itself ran the reads through MiXCR, one entry per CDR3 protein. Of 510,000 or so distinct CDR3 sequences listed, about 25% are singletons. Overall study findings and caveats: Public TCR beta family frequency separated CMV-and-HLA carriers, including in an independent cohort. What dominated the ex vivo response were HLA-C-restricted CMV-specific TCR beta clonotypes.

This chain links TRBV30 with TRBJ2-3; D gene unclear. The sample comprised PBMCs. This receptor was identified in a human donor in good health (CMV status not recorded). Some clones in this sample may be carry-over from other donors' samples. The CDR3 spells CAWSVKTSSTDTQYF. As DNA, the CDR3 is TGTGCCTGGAGTGTAAAGACCTCTAGCACAGATACGCAGTATTTT.